The 9 T cell receptor beta chains listed next were all sequenced from one sample in a study of breast tumors, draining lymph nodes, adjacent tissues. Samples came from axillary lymph nodes draining the breast cancer. One entry per CDR3 protein, called by TCRdb with MiXCR from the multiplex PCR reads. Of 75,000 to 100,000 distinct CDR3 sequences detected, roughly 19% appear once; the ten largest clones hold 2% to 2.5%. Sequencing used axillary lymph node tissue. All receptors come from a female donor with breast cancer. Some clones in this sample may be carry-over from other donors' samples.

This clonotype occurred many times. The genes are TRBV19 and TRBJ1-2, with a possible D match to TRBD1 (5 bases). The germline CDR1 and CDR2 sequences are LNHDA and SQIVND (reference sequence). There are 13 residues in the CDR3. Trimming left V 4 bases short and J 8 bases short, with 14 bases between. The chain's CDR3 is CASSNEGPYGYTF. CDR3 nucleotides: TGTGCCAGTAGTAACGAGGGGCCATACGGCTACACCTTC.

On this clonotype itself: One end of the junction varies from germline; a read error may be responsible. This chain joins TRBV10-3 and TRBJ1-3, with unresolved D. CDR1 and CDR2 (germline): ENHRY, SYGVKD. The CDR3 length is 11 residues. The CDR3 loop reads CAISDASTVYF. For the CDR3, the DNA is TGTGCCATCAGTGACGCGAGCACCGTATATTTT.

The table lists this clonotype with many counts. The chain recombines TRBV7-9 with TRBJ2-1; D is possibly TRBD1 (5 bases). The CDR3 covers 13 residues. Trimming removed 1 base from V and 4 bases from J, with 5 bases in between. Per germline, CDR1 SEHNR and CDR2 FQNEAQ (reference sequence). The CDR3 DNA sequence: TGTGCCAGCAGCTTAGACAGGTACAATGAGCAGTTCTTC. Translation gives CASSLDRYNEQFF.

This clonotype was seen at least ten times. V usage is TRBV5-1 and J usage is TRBJ2-1; 7 nucleotides match TRBD1. Germline CDR1 and CDR2: SGHRS and YFSETQ. Trimming took 4 bases from V and 7 from J; bases not matched to a gene: 5. The CDR3 runs to 13 residues. For the CDR3, the DNA is TGCGCCAGCAGCCCCCCACAGGGGAATGAGCAGTTCTTC. As protein: CASSPPQGNEQFF.

This clonotype was seen ten or more times. The V call is TRBV6-5, the J call TRBJ2-7, with D perhaps assigned TRBD1 or TRBD2 (5 bases each). V was shortened by 5 bases and J by 2 bases, with 25 bases between the two germline ends. Germline CDR1 is MNHEY and CDR2 is SVGAGI. This CDR3 is 18 amino acids long. CDR3 bases: TGTGCCAGCAGTGGGGGTGGGCAGGGAGCCGGCGGGCCCTACGAGCAGTACTTC. Amino acid sequence: CASSGGGQGAGGPYEQYF.

This clonotype was seen many times. This rearrangement joins TRBV6-6 to TRBJ2-2, with 8 bases lining up with TRBD2. Per the germline V gene, CDR1 is MNHNY and CDR2 is SVGAGI (reference sequence). There are 16 residues in the CDR3. V was clipped by 9 bases and J by 5 bases; unmatched bases: 14. The CDR3 sequence is CASGNQRERGTGELFF. The DNA of the CDR3 is TGTGCCAGTGGGAATCAGCGGGAGAGAGGGACCGGGGAGCTGTTTTTT.

At least ten counts were recorded for this clonotype. The rearrangement uses TRBV2 and TRBJ1-2, with D possibly being TRBD1 (6 bases). With 7 bases removed from V and 6 bases from J, the gap between germline ends came to 15 bases. Germline loops: CDR1 SNHLY, CDR2 FYNNEI. There are 13 residues in the CDR3. The CDR3 here is CASISGGADGYTF. The CDR3 bases are TGTGCCAGCATATCGGGGGGCGCGGATGGCTACACCTTC.

The sample holds many counts of this clonotype. The chain combines TRBV5-1 with TRBJ1-2, with TRBD1 identical over 8 bases. V shed 5 bases and J 2 bases; nucleotides not matched to a gene: 5. The CDR3 is 14 amino acids. Germline V gene sequence: CDR1 SGHRS, CDR2 YFSETQ. CDR3 bases: TGCGCCAGCAGAGCGGGACAGGCAAACTATGGCTACACCTTC. It specifies CASRAGQANYGYTF.

This clonotype was counted at least ten times. The gene calls are TRBV7-3 and TRBJ2-2, with 9 nucleotides matching TRBD1. The CDR3 consists of 18 residues. The J segment lost 3 bases and the V segment lost 5 bases, leaving 13 bases of the junction unmatched. From germline, CDR1 is SGHTA and CDR2 FQGTGA. The CDR3 region is CASSRFSGTGIDTGELFF. DNA of the CDR3: TGTGCCAGCAGCCGCTTTTCCGGGACAGGGATAGACACCGGGGAGCTGTTTTTT.